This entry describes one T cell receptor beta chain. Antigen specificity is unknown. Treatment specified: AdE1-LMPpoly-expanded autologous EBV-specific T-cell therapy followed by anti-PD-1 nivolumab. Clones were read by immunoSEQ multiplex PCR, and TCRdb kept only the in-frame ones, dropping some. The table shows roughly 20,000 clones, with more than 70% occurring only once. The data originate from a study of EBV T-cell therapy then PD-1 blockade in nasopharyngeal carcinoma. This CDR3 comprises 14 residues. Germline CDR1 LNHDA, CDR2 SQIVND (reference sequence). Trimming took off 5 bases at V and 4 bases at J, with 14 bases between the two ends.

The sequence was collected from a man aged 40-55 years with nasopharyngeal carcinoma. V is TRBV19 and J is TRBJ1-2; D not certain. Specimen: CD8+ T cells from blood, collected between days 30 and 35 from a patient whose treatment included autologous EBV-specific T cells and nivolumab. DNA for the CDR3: TGTGCCAGTAGTCCCCGGGTTTTCGGCTATGGCTACACCTTC. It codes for CASSPRVFGYGYTF.